These T cell receptor beta chains were read from a single sample in a study of shared clonotypes between healthy human individuals. Sequencing was performed with immunoSEQ multiplex PCR; in TCRdb, only in-frame clones are kept and a portion is missing. The top ten hold about 24% of the sample, which has about 700,000 clones, about 90% seen once. Sequencing used naive CD8+ T cells sorted from blood. The origin of the receptors is a man aged 30 to 39 in good health. Both conserved end residues are part of each CDR3.

TRBJ1-4	TRBV27	CASSSQGSREKLFF
TRBJ2-3	TRBV5-1	CASSLVGGVTDTQYF
TRBJ1-5	TRBV5-1	CASSLGGDQPQHF
TRBJ2-5	TRBV11-3	CASSATGNPKETQYF
TRBJ2-3	TRBV11-2	CASSLDPWRPWESDTQYF
TRBJ1-4	TRBV28	CASSPRDRGGEKLFF
TRBJ2-3	TRBV7-8	CASSFKGQTGQGTDTQYF
TRBJ2-7	TRBV5-4	CASSLKGYEQYF
TRBJ2-1	TRBV27	CASSLWSGNEQFF
TRBJ2-1	TRBV2	CASSKMSGGSYNEQFF
TRBJ2-1	TRBV28	CASSLRGGNEQFF
TRBJ2-7	TRBV19	CASSFSGTVSYEQYF
TRBJ1-3	TRBV11-2	CASSTQGAEGNTIYF
TRBJ2-5	TRBV7-7	CASSLASQETQYF
TRBJ2-7	TRBV4-1	CASSPREGSSYEQYF
TRBJ2-7	TRBV29-1	CSVGVLAGSYEQYF
TRBJ1-3	TRBV5-5	CASSPRDTGGNTIYF
TRBJ1-1	TRBV5-8	CASSFRPEGANTEAFF
TRBJ1-2	TRBV11-2	CASSFIGTESYTF